This T cell receptor (beta chain) was identified in a study of tumor-infiltrating lymphocytes in localized non-small cell lung cancer. Study at large: Several tumor histologies, both smoking statuses, and some post-neoadjuvant chemotherapy samples were included.

Per germline, CDR1 SEHNR and CDR2 FQNEAQ (reference sequence). V gave up 5 bases and J gave up 5 bases, with 15 bases separating them. The CDR3 spans 15 residues. Generated by immunoSEQ multiplex PCR, the TCRdb table keeps only in-frame clones and is missing some. This table holds thousands of clones, around 66% found once. What was sequenced was uninvolved lung tissue not adjacent to the tumor. This chain connects TRBV7-9 to TRBJ1-4; tentative D call: TRBD1 (6 bases). The receptor was derived from a human donor with non-small cell lung cancer. The CDR3 coding sequence is TGTGCCAGCAGCCCTTACGAACAGGGAAATGAAAAACTGTTTTTT. Encoded protein: CASSPYEQGNEKLFF.